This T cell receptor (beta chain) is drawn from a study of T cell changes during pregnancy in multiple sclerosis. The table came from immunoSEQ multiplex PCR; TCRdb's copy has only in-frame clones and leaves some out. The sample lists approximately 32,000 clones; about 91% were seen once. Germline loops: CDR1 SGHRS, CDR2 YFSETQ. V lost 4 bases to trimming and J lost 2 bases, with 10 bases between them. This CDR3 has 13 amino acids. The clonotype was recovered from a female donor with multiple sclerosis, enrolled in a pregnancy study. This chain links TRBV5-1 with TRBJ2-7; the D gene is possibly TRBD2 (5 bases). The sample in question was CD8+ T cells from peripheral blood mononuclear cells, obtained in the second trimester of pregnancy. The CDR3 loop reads CASSHGLAYEQYF. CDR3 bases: TGCGCCAGCAGCCACGGACTCGCCTACGAGCAGTACTTC.